This T cell receptor (beta chain) derives from a study of cytomegalovirus exposure and HLA in healthy donors. The PCR had 60 Vbeta and 13 Jbeta primers. Libraries were prepared by immunoSEQ multiplex PCR; TCRdb keeps only in-frame clonotypes and omits some of them. The sample shows 150,000 or so clones, around 78% of them seen only once. Sequenced input: PBMCs. The TCR was taken from a woman in her 40s in good health and CMV-seronegative.

Here the CDR3 reads CASSFGMGAGNGYTF. CDR3 nucleotides: TGTGCCAGCAGCTTTGGTATGGGGGCCGGTAATGGCTACACCTTC. The genes are TRBV7-9 and TRBJ1-2; TRBD1 might be the D (6 bases). The germline V gene has CDR1 SEHNR and CDR2 FQNEAQ (reference sequence). The germline V and J ends were trimmed by 3 bases and 6 bases, with 17 bases remaining between them. CDR3 length equals 15 residues.